This T cell receptor (beta chain) was retrieved from a study of blood T cells in healthy people across ages. This clonotype was picked up many times. Sample-barcoded 5' priming and a J-beta primer mix drove a second PCR of 7 to 11 cycles. One entry per CDR3 protein, called by TCRdb with MiXCR from the 5' RACE reads. The sample has some 790,000 distinct CDR3 sequences, under 30% seen once. Source material: blood. The receptor was isolated from a woman aged 80 or over in good health.

CDR3 region: CATSDPGTSGNQETQYF. The CDR3 region has the DNA TGTGCCACCAGTGATCCTGGGACTAGCGGAAACCAAGAGACCCAGTACTTC. The chain carries TRBV24-1 and TRBJ2-5; 11 bases are shared with TRBD2. Per the germline V gene, CDR1 is KGHDR and CDR2 is SFDVKD. The CDR3 extends over 17 amino acids. V shed 3 bases and J 0 bases; nucleotides not matched to a gene: 5.